These T cell receptor beta chains were read from a single sample in a study of graft-versus-host responses after intestinal transplantation. Sequencing was performed with immunoSEQ multiplex PCR; in TCRdb, only in-frame clones are kept and a portion is missing. This table holds tens of thousands of clones, around nine tenths found once. The material sequenced was PBMCs, taken 26 days after transplant. The receptors come from a human patient who received an intestinal transplant, so some T cells may come from the graft donor. The CDR3 runs from the conserved cysteine through the conserved F or W. The D gene is left open where the match is weak. Rows may omit the clone size; those that give it use once, few, many or a size class.

few	NA	TRBV18	TRBJ1-2	CASSSEPHRGYGYTF	TGTGCCAGCTCCTCCGAACCCCACCGGGGCTATGGCTACACCTTC
NA	TRBD2	TRBV28	TRBJ2-5	CASRRGAGGGETQYF	TGTGCCAGCAGGCGTGGGGCGGGGGGAGGCGAGACCCAGTACTTC
once	NA	TRBV27	TRBJ1-2	CASRSKGNYGYTF	TGTGCCAGCAGGTCTAAGGGGAACTATGGCTACACCTTC
NA	TRBD1	TRBV5-6	TRBJ1-1	CASSFETGGTEAFF	TGTGCCAGCAGCTTCGAGACAGGGGGCACTGAAGCTTTCTTT
NA	TRBD1	TRBV6-1	TRBJ1-4	CASSQDREVNEKLFF	TGTGCCAGCAGTCAGGACAGGGAGGTTAATGAAAAACTGTTTTTT
NA	NA	TRBV10-3	TRBJ2-3	CAISESVAPITDTQYF	TGTGCCATCAGTGAGTCTGTAGCTCCTATCACAGATACGCAGTATTTT
NA	TRBD2	TRBV14	TRBJ2-2	CASSPRGGGGPSGELFF	TGTGCCAGCAGCCCACGAGGCGGCGGGGGTCCATCCGGGGAGCTGTTTTTT
NA	NA	TRBV2	TRBJ1-4	CASSHAQDNEKLFF	TGTGCCAGCAGTCATGCCCAGGATAATGAAAAACTGTTTTTT
NA	NA	TRBV2	TRBJ1-1	CASSDTGFTEAFF	TGTGCCAGCAGTGATACGGGGTTCACGGAAGCTTTCTTT
few	TRBD1	TRBV7-9	TRBJ1-6	CASSLEGTAAISPLHF	TGTGCCAGCAGCTTGGAGGGGACAGCCGCGATCTCACCCCTCCACTTT
NA	NA	TRBV6-4	TRBJ2-1	CASSALAGGYNEQFF	TGTGCCAGCAGTGCCCTCGCCGGGGGATACAATGAGCAGTTCTTC
NA	NA	TRBV6-5	TRBJ2-3	CASSKGGGMTDTQYF	TGTGCCAGCAGTAAAGGGGGGGGGATGACTGATACGCAGTATTTT
NA	TRBD2	TRBV30	TRBJ2-3	CAWSVGGEADTQYF	TGTGCCTGGAGTGTGGGGGGGGAAGCAGATACGCAGTATTTT
once	TRBD2	TRBV2	TRBJ2-1	CASRRNVLAGGLNEQFF	TGTGCCAGCAGACGCAACGTACTAGCGGGAGGATTGAATGAGCAGTTCTTC
once	NA	TRBV14	TRBJ2-3	CASSTGTSITDTQYF	TGTGCCAGCAGTACAGGTACTTCTATCACAGATACGCAGTATTTT
NA	NA	TRBV7-9	TRBJ2-5	CASSLSETQYF	TGTGCCAGCAGCTTATCGGAGACCCAGTACTTC
NA	NA	TRBV2	TRBJ2-3	CASSEVQRASTDTQYF	TGTGCCAGCAGTGAGGTGCAGAGGGCTAGCACAGATACGCAGTATTTT
NA	NA	TRBV30	TRBJ1-3	CAWSVRAGANTIYF	TGTGCCTGGAGTGTACGGGCGGGGGCCAACACCATATATTTT
NA	NA	TRBV27	TRBJ1-4	CASSQFFGGSEKLFF	TGTGCCAGCAGCCAATTCTTTGGGGGGTCTGAAAAACTGTTTTTT
NA	TRBD1	TRBV6-1	TRBJ1-4	CASSPLGQFNEKLFF	TGTGCCAGCAGTCCCCTGGGACAGTTCAATGAAAAACTGTTTTTT
NA	NA	TRBV4-1	TRBJ1-1	CASSPLGSGGEAFF	TGCGCCAGCAGCCCTCTCGGCAGCGGGGGTGAAGCTTTCTTT
NA	NA	TRBV29-1	TRBJ2-7	CSMRGGEGLYEQYF	TGCAGCATGAGAGGGGGGGAGGGCCTCTACGAGCAGTACTTC
NA	NA	TRBV7-9	TRBJ1-2	CASSPVRDGYTF	TGTGCCAGCAGCCCGGTCAGGGATGGCTACACCTTC
NA	NA	TRBV27	TRBJ2-1	CASRTLLRGRSYNEQFF	TGTGCCAGCAGGACCTTGCTCAGGGGACGCTCCTACAATGAGCAGTTCTTC
NA	NA	TRBV7-8	TRBJ2-3	CASSLGSLADTQYF	TGTGCCAGCAGCTTAGGTAGTCTAGCAGATACGCAGTATTTT
NA	NA	TRBV7-8	TRBJ2-5	CASSLAGGLVETQYF	TGTGCCAGCAGCTTAGCGGGGGGGCTAGTAGAGACCCAGTACTTC
NA	TRBD1	TRBV7-9	TRBJ1-6	CASSLGDRDYSPLHF	TGTGCCAGCAGCTTAGGGGACAGGGACTATTCACCCCTCCACTTT